Described below is a single TCR beta chain sequence and its context. Clones were sequenced by immunoSEQ multiplex PCR, and TCRdb holds only the in-frame ones, with some missing. This sample has roughly 150,000 clones; around 90% occur once, and the top ten carry around 5%. This sample stems from a study of blood T cell repertoires in COVID-19. From germline, CDR1 is MDHEN and CDR2 SYDVKM. The CDR3 spans 16 residues. V was pared by 4 bases and J by 6 bases, with 18 bases between. The sequenced sample was peripheral blood. The chain is built from TRBV28 and TRBJ2-2, with D possibly TRBD1 on 5 matching bases. This receptor was identified in a man younger than 35 with COVID-19, enrolled during active disease. CDR3 sequence: CASSSRIQGNPGELFF. In nucleotides, the CDR3 is TGTGCCAGCAGTTCTCGAATTCAGGGTAATCCCGGGGAGCTGTTTTTT. The full variable domain, with the rest looked up from reference TRBV28 and TRBJ2-2, is DVKVTQSSRYLVKRTGEKVFLECVQDMDHENMFWYRQDPGLGLRLIYFSYDVKMKEKGDIPEGYSVSREKKERFSLILESASTNQTSMYLCASSSRIQGNPGELFFGEGSRLTVL.